This T cell receptor beta chain was captured in a study of shared T cell receptors in the human thymus. CDR3 size: 16 residues. The germline gives CDR1 SSHAT, CDR2 FNYEAQ (reference sequence). Of note for this clone: The junction departs from germline at one end; a sequencing error may be responsible.

Method: immunoSEQ multiplex PCR; TCRdb's copy keeps in-frame clones and lacks some. The data contain 500,000 to 550,000 clones, 78% of them singletons. The same sample was also studied in work on human thymus T cells.

Material for sequencing was thymocytes. This receptor was obtained from a boy under two years old with a congenital heart defect. This chain connects TRBV7-7 to TRBJ2-1; D may be TRBD2 (6 bases). Written as DNA, the CDR3 is TGTGCTAGCAACCTTAGAACTAGCCACTCCTACAATGAGCAGTTCTTC. Protein sequence: CASNLRTSHSYNEQFF.